This T cell receptor (beta chain) was retrieved from a study of PD-L1 blockade in urothelial cancer. Study at large: Blood analysis was done at 3 weeks (second dose) and 6 weeks after treatment began.

CDR3 length equals 13 residues. Trimming cost V 7 bases and J 5 bases; bases outside gene matches: 6. Germline CDR1 is SNHLY and CDR2 is FYNNEI. Patients presented with locally advanced or metastatic urothelial carcinoma. The protocol was immunoSEQ multiplex PCR, while the TCRdb copy is restricted to in-frame clones and leaves out a portion. The data show 15,000 to 20,000 clones, roughly 87% seen once. The chain is built from TRBV2 and TRBJ1-1, with 8 positions matching TRBD1. The receptor's source is a middle-aged man with urothelial cancer. Source: PBMCs, taken around atezolizumab (anti-PD-L1) treatment. The CDR3 loop reads CASTEQGATEAFF. The CDR3 bases are TGTGCCAGCACGGAGCAGGGGGCTACTGAAGCTTTCTTT.